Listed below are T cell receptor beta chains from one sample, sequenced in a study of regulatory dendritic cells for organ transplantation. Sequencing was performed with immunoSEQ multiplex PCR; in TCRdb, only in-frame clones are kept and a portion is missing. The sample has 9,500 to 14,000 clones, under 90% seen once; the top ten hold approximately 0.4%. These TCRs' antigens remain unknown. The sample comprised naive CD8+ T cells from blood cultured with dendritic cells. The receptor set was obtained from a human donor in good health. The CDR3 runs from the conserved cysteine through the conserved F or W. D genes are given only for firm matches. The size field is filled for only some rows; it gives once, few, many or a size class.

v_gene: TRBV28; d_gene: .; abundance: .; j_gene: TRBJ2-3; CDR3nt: TGTGCCAGCAGTTACCGGACTAACACAGATACGCAGTATTTT; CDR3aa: CASSYRTNTDTQYF
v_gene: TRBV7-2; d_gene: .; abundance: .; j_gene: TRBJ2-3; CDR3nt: TGTGCCAGCAGCTTAGTCGGGCAGGGAAAAGGAGATACGCAGTATTTT; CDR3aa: CASSLVGQGKGDTQYF
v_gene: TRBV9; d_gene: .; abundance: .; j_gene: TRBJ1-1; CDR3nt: TGTGCCAGCAGCGTAGATACGGGGGCGAAGACTGAAGCTTTCTTT; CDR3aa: CASSVDTGAKTEAFF
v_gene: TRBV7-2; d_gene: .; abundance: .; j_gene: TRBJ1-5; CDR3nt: TGTGCCAGCAGCCCTCACACCTTTTATAGCAATCAGCCCCAGCATTTT; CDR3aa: CASSPHTFYSNQPQHF
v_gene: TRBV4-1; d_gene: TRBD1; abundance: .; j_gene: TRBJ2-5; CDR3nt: TGCGCCAGCAGCCAACGGACAGGGAAGTCGGAGACCCAGTACTTC; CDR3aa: CASSQRTGKSETQYF
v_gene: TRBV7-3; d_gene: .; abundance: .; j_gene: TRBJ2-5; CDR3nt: TGTGCCAGCAGCTTAACGGGCGGGGGCGGTAAAGAGACCCAGTACTTC; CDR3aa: CASSLTGGGGKETQYF
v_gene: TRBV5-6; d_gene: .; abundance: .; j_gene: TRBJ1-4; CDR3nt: TGTGCCAGCAGCGCACGGGAGGACAGTGCAACTAATGAAAAACTGTTTTTT; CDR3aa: CASSAREDSATNEKLFF
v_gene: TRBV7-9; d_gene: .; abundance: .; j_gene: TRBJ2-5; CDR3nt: TGTGCCAGCAGCTTCTCACGAGACACGCTCCAAGAGACCCAGTACTTC; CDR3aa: CASSFSRDTLQETQYF
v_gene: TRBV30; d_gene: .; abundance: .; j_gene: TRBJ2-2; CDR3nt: TGTGCCTGCCCGCCTGGCGGCGCGAACACCGGGGAGCTGTTTTTT; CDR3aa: CACPPGGANTGELFF
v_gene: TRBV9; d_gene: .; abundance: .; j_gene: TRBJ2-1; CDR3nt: TGTGCCAGCGGCGTTCCAGGGTCCTACGAGGATGAGCAGTTCTTC; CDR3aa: CASGVPGSYEDEQFF
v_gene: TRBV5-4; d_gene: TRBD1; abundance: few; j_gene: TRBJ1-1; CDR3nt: TGTGCCAGCAGCAGTCGGACAGGAATCGAAGCTTTCTTT; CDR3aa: CASSSRTGIEAFF
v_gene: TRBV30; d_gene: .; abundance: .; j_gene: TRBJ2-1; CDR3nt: TGTGCCTGCAATGAAGGACTGGGCTACAATGAGCAGTTCTTC; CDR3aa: CACNEGLGYNEQFF
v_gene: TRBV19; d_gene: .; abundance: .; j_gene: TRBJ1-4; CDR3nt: TGTGCCAGTACCGAGGGGGAGAGCGAAAAACTGTTTTTT; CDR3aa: CASTEGESEKLFF
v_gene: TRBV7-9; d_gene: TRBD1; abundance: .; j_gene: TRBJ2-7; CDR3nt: TGTGCCAGTCTAAGGACAGGGGGCGAGCAGTACTTC; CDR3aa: CASLRTGGEQYF
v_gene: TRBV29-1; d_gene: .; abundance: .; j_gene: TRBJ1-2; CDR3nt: TGCAGCGTCCCCGGCAGAACTGGCTATGGCTACACCTTC; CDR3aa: CSVPGRTGYGYTF
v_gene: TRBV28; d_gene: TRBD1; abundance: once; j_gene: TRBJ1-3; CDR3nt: TGTGCCAGCAGAGTAGGACAGGTTGGAAACACCATATATTTT; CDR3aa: CASRVGQVGNTIYF
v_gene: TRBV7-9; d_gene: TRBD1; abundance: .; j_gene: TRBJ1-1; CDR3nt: TGTGCCAGCAGCTTCAGCCGGGACAGGGAAGCTTTCTTT; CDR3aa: CASSFSRDREAFF
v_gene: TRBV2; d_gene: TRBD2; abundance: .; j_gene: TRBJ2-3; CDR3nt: TGTGCCAGCAGTGTGGCCGGGACTAGCGACCCGAACATCCGAGGAGATACGCAGTATTTT; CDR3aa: CASSVAGTSDPNIRGDTQYF
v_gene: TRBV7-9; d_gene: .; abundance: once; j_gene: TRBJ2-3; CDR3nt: TGTGCCAGCAGCTTTGGTGCGGGGTCCTCAGATACGCAGTATTTT; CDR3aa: CASSFGAGSSDTQYF
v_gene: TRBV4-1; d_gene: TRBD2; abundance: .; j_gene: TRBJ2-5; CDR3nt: TGCGCCAGCAGCCAAGTCACCGGGACTAGCGGGAGAGGCCGCGAGACCCAGTACTTC; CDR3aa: CASSQVTGTSGRGRETQYF
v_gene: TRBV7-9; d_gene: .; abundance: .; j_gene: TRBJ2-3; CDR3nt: TGTGCCAGCAGCCCTGGGGGTTGGCAGGGGATCTATTTT; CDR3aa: CASSPGGWQGIYF
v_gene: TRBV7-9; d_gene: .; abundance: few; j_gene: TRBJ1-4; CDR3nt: TGTGCCAGCAGCTTCGTGGGGGCGGGAGAAAAACTGTTTTTT; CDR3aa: CASSFVGAGEKLFF